Sequencing of this T cell receptor beta chain was carried out in a study of persistence of HIV-infected CD4 T cells. Study background: A median of about 8 years of suppressive ART preceded sampling. Blood samples, up to 180 mL, came from multiple time points, except two leukapheresis donors sampled once.

Cells were stimulated with CMV-infected fibroblast lysates at 8 to 10 ug/mL. CD4+ T cells upregulating both CD40 ligand and CD69 were sorted as responding cells. Stimulated PBMCs had first been depleted of CD8+ T cells. Sequencing used immunoSEQ version 4 in survey mode. Here immunoSEQ multiplex PCR was the method, and the copy in TCRdb shows in-frame clones only, minus some. The sample carries about 17,000 clones, about two thirds recorded once. The sample holds a few counts of this clone. The antigen is unknown. Distinct nucleotide sequences in the sample also encode this CDR3. Germline CDR1 reads GTSNPN; CDR2 reads SVGIG (reference sequence). This CDR3 region has 12 residues. Trimming stripped 0 bases from V and 7 bases from J, with 9 bases between.

This chain joins TRBV30 and TRBJ1-1; D call uncertain. The clonotype comes from an adult woman with HIV who was CMV-seropositive. Sequencing used CD4+ T cells sorted from PBMCs after roughly 18-hour stimulation, obtained from a patient who received antiretroviral therapy. The CDR3 loop reads CAWSVERNEAFF. CDR3 nucleotides: TGTGCCTGGAGTGTGGAAAGAAATGAAGCTTTCTTT.